These 24 T cell receptor beta chains share one sample of origin, sequenced in a study of technical replicates of blood from a handful of donors. This table comes from immunoSEQ multiplex PCR, and its TCRdb copy is limited to in-frame clones, with some not included. The top ten clones hold 0.37% of a sample with 65,000 to 80,000 clones, just under 95% of them seen once. Sequenced input: T cells isolated from PBMCs. These receptors came from a human donor in good health.

V usage is TRBV5-5 and J usage is TRBJ1-5; possible D gene TRBD1, 6 bases. Per germline, CDR1 SGHKS and CDR2 YYEKEE (reference sequence). The CDR3 is 18 amino acids. Trimming removed 1 base at V and 4 bases at J, with 21 bases between. The CDR3 reads CASSLSTIQGLLNQPQHF. Written as DNA, the CDR3 is TGTGCCAGCAGCTTGTCGACCATACAGGGTCTTTTAAATCAGCCCCAGCATTTT.

The rearrangement links TRBV2 to TRBJ1-5, with 8 bases that match TRBD1. Germline V gene sequence: CDR1 SNHLY, CDR2 FYNNEI. V shed 6 bases and J 10 bases; nucleotides not matched to a gene: 11. The CDR3 loop spans 14 amino acids. The CDR3 DNA is TGTGCCAGCAGCTCCGGGACAGGTCGTTCTCCCCAGCATTTT. Amino acid sequence: CASSSGTGRSPQHF.

V usage is TRBV28 and J usage is TRBJ1-4, with 8 bases aligning to TRBD1. V lost 5 bases to trimming and J lost 8 bases; unmatched junction nucleotides: 10. Germline V gene data show CDR1 as MDHEN and CDR2 as SYDVKM. The CDR3 has 15 amino acids. CDR3 loop: CASSRGQGGWEKLFF. The CDR3 coding sequence is TGTGCCAGCAGTCGTGGACAGGGCGGGTGGGAAAAACTGTTTTTT.

This chain uses TRBV4-1 with TRBJ1-5; a weak D match, TRBD1 (6 bases). This CDR3 has 17 amino acids. Looked up from germline, CDR1 is MGHRA and CDR2 is YSYEKL. V was clipped by 0 bases and J by 3 bases, with 15 bases between them. CDR3: CASSQEQGILDNQPQHF. CDR3 sequence (DNA): TGCGCCAGCAGCCAAGAGCAGGGGATTTTAGACAATCAGCCCCAGCATTTT.

The chain joins TRBV11-2 to TRBJ1-1; D remains unclear. The CDR3 spans 14 residues. Deletions cut 8 bases from V and 3 bases from J, with 16 bases between. Germline CDR1 SGHAT, CDR2 FQNNGV. This CDR3 reads CASGVRVRDTEAFF. The CDR3 DNA follows: TGTGCCAGCGGCGTACGAGTGCGGGACACTGAAGCTTTCTTT.

The CDR3 DNA sequence: TGTGCCAGCAGTTTGGGGGGGTTTCAGCCCCAGCATTTT. Residues: CASSLGGFQPQHF. The chain uses TRBV27 and TRBJ1-5; D might be TRBD1 (5 bases). The V end was cut by 3 bases, the J end by 6 bases, with 9 bases between. The germline V gene has CDR1 MNHEY and CDR2 SMNVEV (reference sequence). The CDR3 loop spans 13 amino acids.

The table lists this clone with a count of one. The V call is TRBV30, the J call TRBJ2-7, with 11 nucleotides matching TRBD1. Trimming took 0 bases from V and 7 from J; bases not matched to a gene: 11. The CDR3 is 16 amino acids. CDR1 GTSNPN and CDR2 SVGIG come from the germline V gene (reference sequence). CDR3 sequence: CAWSVGLGQGAGEQYF. CDR3 in DNA: TGTGCCTGGAGTGTCGGCCTAGGACAGGGGGCGGGGGAGCAGTACTTC.

The chain has TRBV7-9 and TRBJ2-1; 8 positions match TRBD1. Germline values: CDR1 SEHNR, CDR2 FQNEAQ (reference sequence). After removal of 4 bases from V and 10 bases from J, the junction contained 3 bases not matched to a gene. The CDR3 loop spans 12 amino acids. The CDR3 region is CASSSTGEEQFF. DNA for the CDR3: TGTGCCAGCAGCTCGACAGGGGAAGAGCAGTTCTTC.

The chain has TRBV14 and TRBJ2-3, with 12 bases that match TRBD2. Germline values: CDR1 SGHDN, CDR2 FVKESK. The J segment lost 3 bases and the V segment lost 3 bases, leaving 4 bases of the junction unmatched. This CDR3 region has 16 residues. The CDR3: CASSHLLAGGTDTQYF. The CDR3 region has the DNA TGTGCCAGCAGCCACCTACTAGCGGGAGGAACAGATACGCAGTATTTT. Variable domain in full (rest from reference TRBV14 and TRBJ2-3): EAGVTQFPSHSVIEKGQTVTLRCDPISGHDNLYWYRRVMGKEIKFLLHFVKESKQDESGMPNNRFLAERTGGTYSTLKVQPAELEDSGVYFCASSHLLAGGTDTQYFGPGTRLTVL.

The chain uses TRBV7-3 and TRBJ1-1, with 7 bases lining up with TRBD1. From germline, CDR1 is SGHTA and CDR2 FQGTGA. The junction had 7 bases not matched to a gene; V was cut back by 5 bases and J by 4 bases. There are 14 residues in the CDR3. The CDR3, as DNA: TGTGCCAGCAGCGACACAGGGGACCGCACTGAAGCTTTCTTT. Translation gives CASSDTGDRTEAFF.

The chain couples TRBV19 to TRBJ1-5, with 7 bases that match TRBD1. The V and J ends lost 5 bases and 5 bases, in that order; junction bases with no gene match: 9. The CDR3 is made up of 15 amino acids. CDR1 is LNHDA, CDR2 SQIVND, per germline (reference sequence). The CDR3 DNA follows: TGTGCCAGTAGTGTCCGGGACAGAATGGATCAGCCCCAGCATTTT. This gives the protein CASSVRDRMDQPQHF.

This chain joins TRBV5-1 and TRBJ2-1, with TRBD1 identical over 11 bases. The germline CDR1 and CDR2 sequences are SGHRS and YFSETQ. The V and J ends lost 4 bases and 5 bases, in that order; junction bases with no gene match: 5. The length of the CDR3 is 15 residues. The CDR3 DNA reads TGCGCCAGCAGCAGGGACAGGGGGACGAACAATGAGCAGTTCTTC. This gives the protein CASSRDRGTNNEQFF.

About this clone itself: The same CDR3 can be traced to other DNA sequences in this sample. This sequence joins TRBV14 and TRBJ2-7; 9 bases align to TRBD1. J was trimmed by 2 bases and V by 4 bases; bases with no gene match: 0. This CDR3 is 13 amino acids long. Germline V gives CDR1 SGHDN, CDR2 FVKESK. The CDR3, as DNA: TGTGCCAGCAGCCGGGACAGGGCCTACGAGCAGTACTTC. It encodes CASSRDRAYEQYF.

CDR3 DNA sequence: TGTGCCATCAGTGAGTCAGGGGACAGCTACTATGGCTACACCTTC. This sequence encodes CAISESGDSYYGYTF. J is TRBJ1-2 and V is TRBV10-3; the match to TRBD1 covers 7 bases. V shed 0 bases, J shed 3 bases, and the junction held 4 bases outside the gene matches. The CDR3 extends over 15 amino acids. Germline CDR1 ENHRY, CDR2 SYGVKD.

The V gene is TRBV4-1, the J gene TRBJ1-5; 7 bases line up with TRBD1. CDR3 length: 17 amino acids. With V trimmed by 5 bases and J by 3 bases, 13 bases remained unmatched. Germline V CDR1 and CDR2: MGHRA, YSYEKL. The CDR3 DNA sequence: TGCGCCAGCAGCGCGGGCCTGAAGGAGGGGGCCAATCAGCCCCAGCATTTT. Translated, it gives CASSAGLKEGANQPQHF.

This chain links TRBV28 with TRBJ2-1; 13 bases fit TRBD2. V trimming: 7 bases; J trimming: 2 bases; junction bases outside the gene matches: 8. The germline V gene encodes CDR1 MDHEN and CDR2 SYDVKM. The CDR3 is made up of 17 amino acids. CDR3 sequence (DNA): TGTGCCAGCACGGGACTAGCGGGAAAGATGGCCTACAATGAGCAGTTCTTC. Translated: CASTGLAGKMAYNEQFF.

The chain employs TRBV28 and TRBJ2-7; 8 bases match TRBD1. This CDR3 region has 14 residues. V lost 10 bases, J lost 3 bases, and 11 bases stayed unmatched. The germline CDR1 and CDR2 sequences are MDHEN and SYDVKM. The CDR3 DNA follows: TGTGCCACCCTGGAGCAGGGGGCGTTCTACGAGCAGTACTTC. It is translated as CATLEQGAFYEQYF.

The chain uses TRBV19 and TRBJ1-2, with 7 bases that match TRBD1. Germline V CDR1 and CDR2: LNHDA, SQIVND (reference sequence). J gave up 4 bases and V 4 bases, and 6 bases lay outside the gene matches. This CDR3 is built from 14 residues. CDR3 DNA: TGTGCCAGTAGTACTACAGGGGACTCCTATGGCTACACCTTC. Translating gives CASSTTGDSYGYTF.

The rearrangement joins TRBV5-1 to TRBJ2-3, with TRBD2 identical over 9 bases. The V gene's germline CDR1 is SGHRS and CDR2 YFSETQ. The length of the CDR3 is 16 residues. V trimming: 0 bases; J trimming: 1 base; junction bases outside the gene matches: 3. The CDR3 DNA follows: TGCGCCAGCAGCTTGGCCCCTAGCGGGGGCACAGATACGCAGTATTTT. It specifies CASSLAPSGGTDTQYF.

The chain combines TRBV27 with TRBJ2-1; D gene ambiguous. CDR3 length: 15 amino acids. Germline V gives CDR1 MNHEY, CDR2 SMNVEV (reference sequence). Trimming stripped 4 bases from V and 0 bases from J, with 10 bases between. The CDR3 DNA reads TGTGCCAGCAGTTCATTAGGAGTCTCCTACAATGAGCAGTTCTTC. Translating it yields CASSSLGVSYNEQFF.

V usage is TRBV30 and J usage is TRBJ2-7; perhaps TRBD1 as D (6 bases). The length of the CDR3 is 15 residues. The V end lost 3 bases, the J end lost 1 base, and 16 bases lay between the germline ends. Germline V gene data show CDR1 as GTSNPN and CDR2 as SVGIG (reference sequence). Here the CDR3 DNA reads TGTGCCTGGAGCCCGGGACACCGCGTTTCCTACGAGCAGTACTTC. Encoded protein: CAWSPGHRVSYEQYF.

This chain links TRBV9 with TRBJ2-7; D ambiguous. Trimming shortened V by 2 bases and J by 4 bases, and 10 bases separated the two germline ends. This CDR3 comprises 13 residues. Germline CDR1 SGDLS, CDR2 YYNGEE. The DNA for the CDR3 is TGTGCCAGCAGCGTTGGATTGGAGTACGAGCAGTACTTC. Encoded protein: CASSVGLEYEQYF.

The chain couples TRBV25-1 to TRBJ1-2; the match to TRBD1 covers 9 bases. V trimming: 1 base; J trimming: 8 bases; junction bases outside the gene matches: 14. The CDR3 consists of 17 residues. Germline-derived CDR1 and CDR2 are MGHDK and SYGVNS. CDR3 in DNA: TGTGCCAGCAGTGAATTGACGCCAGGGACAGGGATCGCCGGCTACACCTTC. This encodes CASSELTPGTGIAGYTF.

The rearrangement uses TRBV18 and TRBJ2-1; 11 bases are shared with TRBD2. CDR1 is KGHSH and CDR2 is LQKENI in the germline V gene. This CDR3 is 15 amino acids long. J lost 9 bases, V lost 8 bases, and 12 bases had no gene match. The CDR3 bases are TGTGCCAGCGCTGCGACTAGCGGGAATGGTGGTGAGCAGTTCTTC. It is translated as CASAATSGNGGEQFF.